This paragraph covers one TCR beta chain sequence. Its specificity is not known. This record belongs to a study of metastatic and nonmetastatic thyroid tumors. Whole-study findings and limits: The reported finding was significantly higher TCR beta diversity in malignant thyroid tumors relative to benign nodules, in blood and tumor.

TCRdb re-clonotyped the PCR reads via MiXCR. The repertoire holds thousands of clones, with around 34% as singletons. Not a single patient had been given any form of treatment at any point before undergoing thyroid surgery. Sequencing used adjacent normal tissue. This receptor was identified in a female donor with papillary thyroid cancer or a benign thyroid nodule (not recorded which). Some clones in this sample may be carry-over from other donors' samples.

The CDR3 sequence: CASTSPIAGSTDTQYF. The CDR3 DNA follows: TGTGCCAGCACTTCTCCAATAGCGGGGAGCACAGATACGCAGTATTTT. The rearrangement links TRBV28 to TRBJ2-3; 8 bases are shared with TRBD2. Germline assignment: CDR1 MDHEN and CDR2 SYDVKM. With V trimmed by 7 bases and J by 0 bases, 9 bases remained unmatched. The CDR3 has 16 amino acids.